Each of the 32 T cell receptor beta chains below was sequenced from the same sample in a study of identical twins. Via MiXCR, TCRdb re-called the 5' RACE reads, giving one row per CDR3 protein. This sample has 1.5 million to 2 million distinct CDR3 sequences, with 25% to 35% found just once. The sequencing input was cord blood. Receptors originate from a newborn girl in good health.

This chain connects TRBV7-6 to TRBJ2-1, with TRBD1 as a possible D gene (5 bases). The V end was cut by 5 bases, the J end by 8 bases, with 19 bases between. The CDR3 has 15 residues. CDR1 is SGHVS and CDR2 is FNYEAQ in the germline V gene. CDR3 DNA sequence: TGTGCCAGCAGCCCTCAGGGCCAGTGGGCGCATGAGCAGTTCTTC. Protein: CASSPQGQWAHEQFF.

This clonotype was seen a single time. The chain employs TRBV6-6 and TRBJ1-2; 8 bases align to TRBD1. The V gene end was trimmed by 7 bases and the J gene end by 6 bases; junction bases not matched to a gene: 7. CDR1 MNHNY and CDR2 SVGAGI come from the germline V gene (reference sequence). The CDR3 is made up of 13 amino acids. In DNA, the CDR3 is TGTGCCAGCACCCCATACAGGGGGGATGGCTACACCTTC. Translating it yields CASTPYRGDGYTF.

The V and J genes are TRBV20-1 and TRBJ1-4; TRBD1 aligns across 10 bases. The CDR3 spans 12 residues. The trim removed 6 bases at V and 7 bases at J, leaving 2 bases unmatched. Per germline, CDR1 DFQATT and CDR2 SNEGSKA (reference sequence). The CDR3 protein is CSAGQGGEKLFF. The CDR3 region has the DNA TGCAGTGCCGGACAGGGGGGTGAAAAACTGTTTTTT.

This chain uses TRBV29-1 with TRBJ2-2, with D perhaps TRBD2 (6 bases). Deletions cut 3 bases from V and 5 bases from J, with 13 bases between. Germline loops: CDR1 SQVTM, CDR2 ANQGSEA. This CDR3 spans 14 amino acids. CDR3 bases: TGCAGCGTTGAGCGGGGAGATGGGACCGGGGAGCTGTTTTTT. The encoded protein is CSVERGDGTGELFF.

This clonotype was observed a handful of times. The chain combines TRBV12-3 or TRBV12-4 with TRBJ2-5; 7 nucleotides align to TRBD1. The V segment lost 0 bases and the J segment 1 base; nucleotides outside the gene matches: 5. The CDR3 consists of 16 residues. This CDR3 reads CASSLASSGGQETQYF. CDR3 sequence (DNA): TGTGCCAGCAGTTTAGCGTCGTCAGGGGGCCAAGAGACCCAGTACTTC.

The CDR3 loop is CSAREGSRGEKLFF. The DNA for the CDR3 is TGCAGTGCTAGGGAGGGATCCCGCGGCGAAAAACTGTTTTTT. The chain links TRBV20-1 to TRBJ1-4; D remains unclear. There are 14 residues in the CDR3. V was pared by 3 bases and J by 8 bases, with 16 bases between. Germline lookup yields CDR1 DFQATT and CDR2 SNEGSKA (reference sequence).

The chain joins TRBV5-1 to TRBJ2-5; D assignment may be TRBD1 or TRBD2 (5 bases each). CDR1 and CDR2 from the germline V gene are SGHRS and YFSETQ. With 3 bases removed from V and 7 bases from J, the gap between germline ends came to 13 bases. This CDR3 contains 13 residues. The CDR3 region is CASSWDRKGTQYF. DNA of the CDR3: TGCGCCAGCAGCTGGGACCGAAAAGGGACCCAGTACTTC.

This clonotype was seen a few times. The chain joins TRBV7-9 to TRBJ2-3; tentatively, D is TRBD2 (5 bases). CDR1 and CDR2 from the germline V gene are SEHNR and FQNEAQ (reference sequence). The CDR3 is made up of 12 amino acids. V lost 8 bases to trimming and J lost 2 bases, with 8 bases between them. The CDR3 is CASARVTDTQYF. The CDR3 DNA is TGTGCCAGCGCGCGGGTCACAGATACGCAGTATTTT.

The count of this clonotype is one. A read error may produce the germline difference seen at one junction end. This chain links TRBV28 with TRBJ2-1, with D maybe TRBD2 (5 bases). Germline lookup yields CDR1 MDHEN and CDR2 SYDVKM. This CDR3 has 15 residues. This CDR3 is CASSHRPSSYDEQFF. DNA of the CDR3: TGTGCCAGCAGCCACCGACCTAGCTCCTACGATGAGCAGTTCTTC.

This sequence joins TRBV5-1 and TRBJ1-1; D is undetermined. Germline values: CDR1 SGHRS, CDR2 YFSETQ. The V end lost 4 bases, the J end lost 4 bases, and 14 bases lay between the germline ends. The CDR3 spans 14 residues. The CDR3 DNA sequence: TGCGCCAGCAGCCCTACGAAGGAGGGCACTGAAGCTTTCTTT. Translation gives CASSPTKEGTEAFF. The full variable domain, rest sourced from reference TRBV5-1 and TRBJ1-1, is KAGVTQTPRYLIKTRGQQVTLSCSPISGHRSVSWYQQTPGQGLQFLFEYFSETQRNKGNFPGRFSGRQFSNSRSEMNVSTLELGDSALYLCASSPTKEGTEAFFGQGTRLTVV.

This rearrangement joins TRBV7-2 to TRBJ2-3; D may be TRBD1 (6 bases). The CDR3 spans 15 residues. V dropped 0 bases and J dropped 4 bases, with 11 bases sitting between them. CDR1 and CDR2 from the germline V gene are SGHTA and FQGNSA. CDR3 residues: CASSLAQGPPDTQYF. The CDR3 DNA reads TGTGCCAGCAGCTTAGCGCAGGGGCCCCCAGATACGCAGTATTTT.

This clonotype appeared a few times. The chain joins TRBV9 to TRBJ2-1; 8 positions match TRBD2. V shed 3 bases and J 2 bases; nucleotides not matched to a gene: 7. CDR3 length: 16 residues. The germline gives CDR1 SGDLS, CDR2 YYNGEE. CDR3 bases: TGTGCCAGCAGCGAGACCCACGGGGGGGCCTACAATGAGCAGTTCTTC. It codes for CASSETHGGAYNEQFF.

This chain uses TRBV11-2 with TRBJ2-1; D is perhaps TRBD1 (6 bases). The J call may be faulty, since TRBJ2-7 better matches the DNA end. The CDR3 has 17 amino acids. Germline loops: CDR1 SGHAT, CDR2 FQNNGV. The CDR3 sequence: CASSLQGQQLTYNEQYF. Here the CDR3 DNA reads TGTGCCAGCAGCCTCCAAGGACAGCAGTTGACCTACAATGAGCAGTACTTC.

The J gene is TRBJ2-4, the V gene TRBV15; D is perhaps TRBD1 or TRBD2 (5 bases each). Germline V gives CDR1 LNHNV, CDR2 YYDKDF (reference sequence). This CDR3 has 17 residues. The V end lost 1 base, the J end lost 0 bases, and 13 bases lay between the germline ends. CDR3 bases: TGTGCCACCAGCAGAGGAAGAGGGGCACTAGCCAAAAACATTCAGTACTTC. Translating gives CATSRGRGALAKNIQYF.

This clonotype was counted ten times or more. The V and J genes are TRBV7-2 and TRBJ2-3; D not resolved. Deletions cut 0 bases from V and 2 bases from J, with 9 bases between. CDR1 SGHTA and CDR2 FQGNSA come from the germline V gene. The CDR3 consists of 15 residues. In nucleotides, the CDR3 is TGTGCCAGCAGCTTAGCGGGGTATTTCACAGATACGCAGTATTTT. It translates to CASSLAGYFTDTQYF.

For this clonotype: The CDR3 ends on some other residue instead of the conserved phenylalanine or tryptophan, so this is likely a read error. V is TRBV6-1 and J is TRBJ2-1; tentatively, D is TRBD1 (5 bases). The CDR3 has 15 residues. Germline V gene sequence: CDR1 MNHNS, CDR2 SASEGT. Trimming stripped 2 bases from V and 4 bases from J, with 12 bases between. The CDR3: CASSEPLKGYNEQFY. The CDR3 nucleotides are TGTGCCAGCAGTGAACCCCTCAAGGGGTACAATGAGCAGTTCTAC.

This clonotype showed up just once. A much larger clone lies one base from this, so it may be a read error. This chain links TRBV29-1 with TRBJ2-7, with D maybe TRBD2 (5 bases). V shed 4 bases and J shed 0 bases, with 13 bases lying between them. The CDR3 sequence is 14 residues long. Germline-derived CDR1 and CDR2 are SQVTM and ANQGSEA. The CDR3 DNA reads TGCAGCGTTGGAATTCCGGGGAGCTCCTACGAGCAGTACTTC. Protein: CSVGIPGSSYEQYF.

There are many counts of this clonotype. The V gene is TRBV10-3, the J gene TRBJ2-4, with 9 bases aligning to TRBD1. The CDR3 runs to 15 residues. The germline gives CDR1 ENHRY, CDR2 SYGVKD. Germline trimming cut 6 bases from V and 1 base from J; bases unmatched to any gene: 4. The CDR3 protein is CAISGTGNAKNIQYF. CDR3 DNA sequence: TGTGCCATCAGCGGGACAGGGAACGCCAAAAACATTCAGTACTTC.

The rearrangement uses TRBV12-3 or TRBV12-4 and TRBJ1-2; tentative D call: TRBD1 (6 bases). The CDR3 length is 14 residues. The V end lost 8 bases, the J end lost 8 bases, and 21 bases lay between the germline ends. The CDR3 spells CASGVWGDIRGYTF. CDR3 DNA sequence: TGTGCCAGCGGAGTTTGGGGGGACATTAGAGGCTACACCTTC.

This clonotype was seen a few times. V is TRBV6-5 and J is TRBJ1-1, with 7 bases matching TRBD1. Germline trimming cut 3 bases from V and 0 bases from J; bases unmatched to any gene: 4. Germline CDR1 is MNHEY and CDR2 is SVGAGI. This CDR3 is built from 15 residues. The CDR3 nucleotides read TGTGCCAGCAGTTATCACGGACAGGTGAACACTGAAGCTTTCTTT. This sequence encodes CASSYHGQVNTEAFF.

J is TRBJ2-3 and V is TRBV20-1, with D uncertain. The germline V gene has CDR1 DFQATT and CDR2 SNEGSKA (reference sequence). The CDR3 is made up of 13 amino acids. Trimming took off 0 bases at V and 5 bases at J, with 9 bases between the two ends. Written as DNA, the CDR3 is TGCAGTGCTAGAGATTCCGGAGTAGATACGCAGTATTTT. It yields the protein CSARDSGVDTQYF.

This clonotype was recorded at least ten times. The V and J genes are TRBV12-3 or TRBV12-4 and TRBJ1-2; maybe TRBD1 (5 bases). Trimming shortened V by 5 bases and J by 4 bases, and 20 bases separated the two germline ends. The CDR3 is 16 amino acids. The CDR3: CASSPPDRQSPYGYTF. The CDR3 DNA reads TGTGCCAGCAGTCCACCCGACAGACAGAGCCCCTATGGCTACACCTTC.

The V gene is TRBV2, the J gene TRBJ2-7, with 10 bases aligning to TRBD1. Germline CDR1 SNHLY, CDR2 FYNNEI. The CDR3 totals 16 residues. Trimming took 3 bases from V and 5 from J; bases not matched to a gene: 10. CDR3 sequence: CASSDGPRDRGHEQYF. CDR3 in DNA: TGTGCCAGCAGTGATGGGCCCCGGGACAGGGGACACGAGCAGTACTTC.

Regarding this clonotype: One end of the junction fails to match germline, which may point to a read error. CDR3 nucleotide sequence: TGTGCCAGCAGAGCCCAGGGGCAGAATGGAAAACTGTTTTTT. Its protein is CASRAQGQNGKLFF. V is TRBV6-1 and J is TRBJ1-4; D is perhaps TRBD1 (6 bases). Germline values: CDR1 MNHNS, CDR2 SASEGT. The CDR3 is made up of 14 amino acids.

This chain uses TRBV9 with TRBJ1-2; TRBD1 might be the D (6 bases). The CDR3 spans 14 residues. The V gene's germline CDR1 is SGDLS and CDR2 YYNGEE. V dropped 2 bases and J dropped 4 bases, with 12 bases sitting between them. CDR3 loop: CASSVGGGPYGYTF. DNA for the CDR3: TGTGCCAGCAGCGTGGGGGGGGGCCCCTATGGCTACACCTTC.

This clonotype was seen repeatedly, ten times or more. Its ends do not fully match the called genes, so a read error is possible. The chain joins TRBV28 to TRBJ2-3; 11 nucleotides match TRBD2. CDR1 MDHEN and CDR2 SYDVKM come from the germline V gene. The CDR3 loop spans 16 amino acids. The CDR3 loop is CASSVWTSGSTDTQYF. CDR3 in DNA: TGTGCCAGCAGTGTATGGACTAGCGGGAGCACAGATACGCAGTATTTT. Drawing the rest from reference TRBV28 and TRBJ2-3, the complete variable domain is DVKVTQSSRYLVKRTGEKVFLECVQDMDHENMFWYRQDPGLGLRLIYFSYDVKMKEKGDIPEGYSVSREKKERFSLILESASTNQTSMYLCASSVWTSGSTDTQYFGPGTRLTVL.

The chain joins TRBV6-1 to TRBJ2-7; weak D call: TRBD1 (5 bases). V lost 3 bases and J 4 bases, leaving 13 bases between the germline ends. The CDR3 contains 14 residues. The germline V gene has CDR1 MNHNS and CDR2 SASEGT. The CDR3 DNA sequence: TGTGCCAGCAGTGAGCGTAGGGGTTGGTACGAGCAGTACTTC. This codes for CASSERRGWYEQYF.

The chain is built from TRBV4-2 and TRBJ2-3, with TRBD1 identical over 11 bases. The CDR3 is made up of 17 amino acids. Germline assignment: CDR1 LGHNA and CDR2 YNFKEQ. V gave up 1 base and J gave up 2 bases; unmatched junction bases: 5. The CDR3 nucleotides are TGTGCCAGCAGCCAAGTAGACGGACAGGGGGCCACAGATACGCAGTATTTT. It is translated as CASSQVDGQGATDTQYF.

This chain joins TRBV12-3 or TRBV12-4 and TRBJ1-2; 8 nucleotides agree with TRBD1. After removal of 7 bases from V and 4 bases from J, the junction contained 11 bases not matched to a gene. The CDR3 totals 15 residues. The CDR3 is CASTLDREVVYGYTF. The CDR3 nucleotides read TGTGCCAGCACCTTGGACAGGGAAGTTGTCTATGGCTACACCTTC.

This clonotype was seen a handful of times. The rearrangement joins TRBV20-1 to TRBJ2-7, with D perhaps matching TRBD1 (6 bases). Looked up from germline, CDR1 is DFQATT and CDR2 is SNEGSKA (reference sequence). The CDR3 spans 15 residues. V lost 4 bases and J lost 3, with 19 bases in between. CDR3 nucleotides: TGCAGTGCTACATTCAGGGGTCCTGGGATCTACGAGCAGTACTTC. This encodes CSATFRGPGIYEQYF.

A few counts support this clonotype. The chain couples TRBV20-1 to TRBJ2-4; TRBD1 agrees at 7 bases. CDR1 is DFQATT, CDR2 SNEGSKA, per germline (reference sequence). CDR3 length: 15 amino acids. V was pared by 6 bases and J by 0 bases, with 8 bases of the junction left unmatched. The CDR3 sequence is CSAKRGQLAKNIQYF. The CDR3 nucleotides read TGCAGTGCCAAAAGGGGGCAGCTAGCCAAAAACATTCAGTACTTC.

This clonotype was picked up many times. The chain joins TRBV5-6 to TRBJ2-7, with 10 bases lining up with TRBD1. V dropped 2 bases and J dropped 3; count of bases not matched to a gene: 5. This CDR3 contains 15 residues. Germline CDR1 is SGHDT and CDR2 is YYEEEE. The CDR3 DNA follows: TGTGCCAGCAGCTTTCGGGACAGGGGTGGCTACGAGCAGTACTTC. Amino acids: CASSFRDRGGYEQYF.